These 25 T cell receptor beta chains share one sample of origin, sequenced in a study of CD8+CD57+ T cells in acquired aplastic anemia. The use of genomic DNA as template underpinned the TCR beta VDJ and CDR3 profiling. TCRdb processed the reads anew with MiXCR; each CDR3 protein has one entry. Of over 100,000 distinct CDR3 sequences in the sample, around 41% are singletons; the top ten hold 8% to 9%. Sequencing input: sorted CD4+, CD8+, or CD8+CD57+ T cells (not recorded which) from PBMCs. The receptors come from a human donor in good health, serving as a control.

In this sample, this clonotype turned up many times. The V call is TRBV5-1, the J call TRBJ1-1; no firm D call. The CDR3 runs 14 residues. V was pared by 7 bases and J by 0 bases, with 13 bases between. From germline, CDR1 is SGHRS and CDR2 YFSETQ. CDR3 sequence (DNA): TGCGCCAGCTCACCGAATACCATGAACACTGAAGCTTTCTTT. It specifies CASSPNTMNTEAFF.

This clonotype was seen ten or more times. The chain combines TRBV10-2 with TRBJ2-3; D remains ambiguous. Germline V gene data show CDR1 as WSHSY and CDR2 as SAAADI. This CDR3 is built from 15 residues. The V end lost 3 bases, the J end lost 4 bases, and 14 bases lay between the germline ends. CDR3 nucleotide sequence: TGCGCCAGCAGTGACCCCCTAGTCCCTCCAGATACGCAGTATTTT. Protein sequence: CASSDPLVPPDTQYF.

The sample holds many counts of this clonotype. The CDR3 bases are TGTGCCAGCAGCCCCCCGGGGATCTCGAACACTGAAGCTTTCTTT. It encodes CASSPPGISNTEAFF. The V call is TRBV5-5, the J call TRBJ1-1; no firm D call. Trimming removed 4 bases at V and 1 base at J, with 14 bases between. Germline assignment: CDR1 SGHKS and CDR2 YYEKEE (reference sequence). The CDR3 sequence is 15 residues long.

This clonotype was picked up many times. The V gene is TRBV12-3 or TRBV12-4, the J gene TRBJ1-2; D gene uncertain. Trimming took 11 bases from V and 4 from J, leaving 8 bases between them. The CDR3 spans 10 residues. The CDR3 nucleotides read TGTGCCGTCAGATTCTATGGCTACACCTTC. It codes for CAVRFYGYTF.

The CDR3 loop reads CASSDPWTGLWYSPLHF. The CDR3 DNA sequence: TGCGCCAGCAGTGACCCCTGGACAGGACTCTGGTATTCACCCCTCCACTTT. The chain combines TRBV10-1 with TRBJ1-6; TRBD1 matches at 7 bases. The junction had 13 bases not matched to a gene; V was cut back by 3 bases and J by 8 bases. The germline V gene encodes CDR1 WNHNN and CDR2 SYGVQD (reference sequence). This CDR3 contains 17 residues.

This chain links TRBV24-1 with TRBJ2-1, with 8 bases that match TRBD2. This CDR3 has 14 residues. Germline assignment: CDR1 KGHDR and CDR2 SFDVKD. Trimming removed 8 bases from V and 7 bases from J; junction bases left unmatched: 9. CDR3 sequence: CATTPGRGGNEQFF. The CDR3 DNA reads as TGTGCCACCACCCCGGGACGGGGGGGAAATGAGCAGTTCTTC.

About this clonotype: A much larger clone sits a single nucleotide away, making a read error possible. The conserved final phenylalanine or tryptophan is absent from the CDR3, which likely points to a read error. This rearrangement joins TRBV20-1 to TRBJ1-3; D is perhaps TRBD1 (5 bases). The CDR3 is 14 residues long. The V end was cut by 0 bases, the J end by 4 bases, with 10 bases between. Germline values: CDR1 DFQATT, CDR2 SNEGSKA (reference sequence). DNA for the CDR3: TGCAGTGCTAGAGAGTGGGCAGGGGGAAACACCATATATTGT. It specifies CSAREWAGGNTIYC.

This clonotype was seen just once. The DNA for the CDR3 is TGTGCCAGGTCGGCCTACCCCACCACAGATACGCAGTATTTT. This gives the protein CARSAYPTTDTQYF. The gene calls are TRBV7-9 and TRBJ2-3; D is undetermined. CDR3 length: 14 residues. V was clipped by 9 bases and J by 2 bases, with 15 bases between them. Germline assignment: CDR1 SEHNR and CDR2 FQNEAQ (reference sequence).

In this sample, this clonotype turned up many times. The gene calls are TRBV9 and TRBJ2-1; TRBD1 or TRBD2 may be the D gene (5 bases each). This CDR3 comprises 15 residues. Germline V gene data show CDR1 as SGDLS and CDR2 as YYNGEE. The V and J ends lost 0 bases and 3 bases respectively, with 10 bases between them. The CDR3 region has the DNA TGTGCCAGCAGCGTAGTCGGGACGAGCTACAATGAGCAGTTCTTC. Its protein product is CASSVVGTSYNEQFF.

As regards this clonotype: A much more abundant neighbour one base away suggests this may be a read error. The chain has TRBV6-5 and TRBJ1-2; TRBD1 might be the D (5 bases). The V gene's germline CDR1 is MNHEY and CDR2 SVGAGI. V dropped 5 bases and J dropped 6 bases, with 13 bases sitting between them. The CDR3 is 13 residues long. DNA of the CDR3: TGTGCCAGCAGTCACCACAGGAGTGATGGCTACACCTTC. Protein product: CASSHHRSDGYTF.

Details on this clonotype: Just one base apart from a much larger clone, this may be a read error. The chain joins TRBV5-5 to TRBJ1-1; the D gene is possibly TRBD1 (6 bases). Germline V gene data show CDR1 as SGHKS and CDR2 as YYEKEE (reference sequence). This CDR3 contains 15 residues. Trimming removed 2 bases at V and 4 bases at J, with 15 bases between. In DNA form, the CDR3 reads TGTGCCAGCAGCTTCCCCGGGGGGCCTGGCACTGAAGCTTTCTTT. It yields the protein CASSFPGGPGTEAFF.

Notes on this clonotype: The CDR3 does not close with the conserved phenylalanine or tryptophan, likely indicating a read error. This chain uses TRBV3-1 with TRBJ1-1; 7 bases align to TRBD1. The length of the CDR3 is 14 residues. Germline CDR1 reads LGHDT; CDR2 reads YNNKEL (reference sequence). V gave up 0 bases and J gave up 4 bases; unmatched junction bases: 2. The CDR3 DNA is TGTGCCAGCAGCCAAGAAGGGGGCTTCACTGAAGCTTTCCTT. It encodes CASSQEGGFTEAFL.

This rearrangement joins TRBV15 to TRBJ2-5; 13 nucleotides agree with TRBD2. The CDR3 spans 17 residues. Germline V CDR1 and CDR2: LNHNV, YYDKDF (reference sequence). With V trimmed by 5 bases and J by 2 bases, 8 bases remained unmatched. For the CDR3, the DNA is TGTGCCACCAGCGGCACTAGCGGGGGGGCATCACAAGAGACCCAGTACTTC. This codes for CATSGTSGGASQETQYF. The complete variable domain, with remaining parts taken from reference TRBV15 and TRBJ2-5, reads DAMVIQNPRYQVTQFGKPVTLSCSQTLNHNVMYWYQQKSSQAPKLLFHYYDKDFNNEADTPDNFQSRRPNTSFCFLDIRSPGLGDTAMYLCATSGTSGGASQETQYFGPGTRLLVL.

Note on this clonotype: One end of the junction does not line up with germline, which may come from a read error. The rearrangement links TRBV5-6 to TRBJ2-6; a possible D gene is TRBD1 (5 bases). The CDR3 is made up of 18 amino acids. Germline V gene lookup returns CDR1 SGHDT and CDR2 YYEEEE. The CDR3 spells CASSPYRLSKSGANVLPF. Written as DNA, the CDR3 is TGTGCCAGCAGCCCCTACAGGTTGAGCAAGTCTGGGGCCAACGTCCTGCCTTTC.

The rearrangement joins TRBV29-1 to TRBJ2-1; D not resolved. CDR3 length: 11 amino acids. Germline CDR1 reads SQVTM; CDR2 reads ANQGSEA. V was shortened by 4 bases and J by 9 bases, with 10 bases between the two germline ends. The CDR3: CSVARAGEQFF. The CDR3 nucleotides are TGCAGCGTTGCGCGAGCAGGTGAGCAGTTCTTC.

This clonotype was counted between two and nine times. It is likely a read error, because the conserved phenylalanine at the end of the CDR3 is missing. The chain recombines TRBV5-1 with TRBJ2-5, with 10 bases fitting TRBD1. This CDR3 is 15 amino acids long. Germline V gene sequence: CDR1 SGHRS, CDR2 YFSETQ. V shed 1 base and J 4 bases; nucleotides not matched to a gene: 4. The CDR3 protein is CASSLSGTGVETQYL. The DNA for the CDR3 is TGCGCCAGCAGCTTGTCAGGGACAGGGGTAGAGACCCAGTACCTC.

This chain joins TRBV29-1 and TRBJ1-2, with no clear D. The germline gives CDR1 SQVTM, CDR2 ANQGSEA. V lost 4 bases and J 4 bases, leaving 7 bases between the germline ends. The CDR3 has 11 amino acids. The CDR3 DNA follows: TGCAGCGTTGGAGTTGGCTATGGCTACACCTTC. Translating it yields CSVGVGYGYTF.

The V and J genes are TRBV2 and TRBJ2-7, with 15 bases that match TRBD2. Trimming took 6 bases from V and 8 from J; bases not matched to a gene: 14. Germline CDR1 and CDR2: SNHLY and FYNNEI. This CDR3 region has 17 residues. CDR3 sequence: CASSQFHRTSGREKQYF. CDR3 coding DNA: TGTGCCAGCAGCCAATTCCACCGGACTAGCGGGAGGGAGAAGCAGTACTTC. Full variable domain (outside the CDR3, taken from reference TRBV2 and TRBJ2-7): EPEVTQTPSHQVTQMGQEVILRCVPISNHLYFYWYRQILGQKVEFLVSFYNNEISEKSEIFDDQFSVERPDGSNFTLKIRSTKLEDSAMYFCASSQFHRTSGREKQYFGPGTRLTVT.

CDR3 sequence: CASTGVTIHMNTEAFF. For the CDR3, the DNA is TGTGCCAGTACTGGGGTCACGATTCACATGAACACTGAAGCTTTCTTT. This rearrangement joins TRBV19 to TRBJ1-1; D gene ambiguous. Trimming took 7 bases from V and 0 from J, leaving 18 bases between them. This CDR3 has 16 residues. CDR1 and CDR2 (germline): LNHDA, SQIVND (reference sequence).

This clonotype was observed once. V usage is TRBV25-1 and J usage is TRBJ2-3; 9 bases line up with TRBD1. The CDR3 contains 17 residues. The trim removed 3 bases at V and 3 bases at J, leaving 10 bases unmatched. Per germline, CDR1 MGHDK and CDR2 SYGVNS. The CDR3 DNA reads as TGTGCCAGCAGTGAGGACCCGGGACAGGGAAGTACAGATACGCAGTATTTT. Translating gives CASSEDPGQGSTDTQYF.

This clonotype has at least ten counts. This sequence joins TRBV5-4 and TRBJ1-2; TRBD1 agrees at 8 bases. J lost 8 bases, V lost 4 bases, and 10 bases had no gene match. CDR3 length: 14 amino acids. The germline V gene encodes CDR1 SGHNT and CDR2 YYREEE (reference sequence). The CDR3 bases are TGTGCCAGCAGCCAATCCAGGGGGCCAGGGGGCTACACCTTC. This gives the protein CASSQSRGPGGYTF.

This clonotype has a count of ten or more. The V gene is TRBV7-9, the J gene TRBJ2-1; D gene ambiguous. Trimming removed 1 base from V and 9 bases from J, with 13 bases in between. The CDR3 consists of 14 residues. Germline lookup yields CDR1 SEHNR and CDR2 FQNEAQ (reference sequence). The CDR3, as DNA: TGTGCCAGCAGCTTAGACGAAGCTTTCGTTGAGCAGTTCTTC. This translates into CASSLDEAFVEQFF.

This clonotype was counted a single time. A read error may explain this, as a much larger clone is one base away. The CDR3 DNA sequence: TGTGCCACCAGTTTGGCACGGACGGTCTACGGCTACACCTTC. It specifies CATSLARTVYGYTF. The V and J genes are TRBV15 and TRBJ1-2; D is unresolved. Trimming took off 6 bases at V and 8 bases at J, with 19 bases between the two ends. CDR1 is LNHNV, CDR2 YYDKDF, per germline (reference sequence). CDR3 size: 14 residues.

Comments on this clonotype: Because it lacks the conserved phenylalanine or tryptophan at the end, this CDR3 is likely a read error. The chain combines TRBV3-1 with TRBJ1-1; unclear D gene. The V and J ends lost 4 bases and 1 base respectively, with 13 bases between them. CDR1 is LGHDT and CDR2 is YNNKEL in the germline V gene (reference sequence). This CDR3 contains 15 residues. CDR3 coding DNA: TGTGCCAGCAGCCTTAGAGGGAGCCCGAACACTGAAGCTTTCTCT. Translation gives CASSLRGSPNTEAFS.

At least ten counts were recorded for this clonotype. The CDR3 loop is CALTKPVAGGLAAYEQYF. CDR3 nucleotides: TGTGCCCTTACCAAACCCGTAGCGGGGGGCTTAGCCGCCTACGAGCAGTACTTC. The rearrangement uses TRBV7-9 and TRBJ2-7, with 10 nucleotides matching TRBD2. The V and J ends lost 11 bases and 2 bases, in that order; junction bases with no gene match: 21. CDR1 SEHNR and CDR2 FQNEAQ come from the germline V gene (reference sequence). CDR3 size: 18 residues. The full variable domain, its missing parts supplied by reference TRBV7-9 and TRBJ2-7, is DTGVSQNPRHKITKRGQNVTFRCDPISEHNRLYWYRQTLGQGPEFLTYFQNEAQLEKSRLLSDRFSAERPKGSFSTLEIQRTEQGDSAMYLCALTKPVAGGLAAYEQYFGPGTRLTVT.